Listed below are T cell receptor beta chains from one sample, sequenced in a study of regulatory T cells in long-lasting Graves disease. MiXCR, applied by TCRdb to the multiplex PCR reads, yields one record per CDR3 protein. The data show 420,000 or so distinct CDR3 sequences, with about a sixth seen just once and about a quarter held by the top ten. This sample also appeared in a second study, on T cells in Graves' hyperthyroidism and ophthalmopathy.

The sample consisted of peripheral blood mononuclear cells (PBMCs), taken at new diagnosis, from a patient treated with antithyroid drugs. The receptors derive from a woman aged 18-29 years with Graves disease. CDR3s include the opening cysteine and the closing phenylalanine or tryptophan. D genes are given only for firm matches. Size is omitted from some rows. Given values are once, few, many or a class for expanded clones.

size	V	D	J	DNA	CDR3
few	TRBV12-3/TRBV12-4	TRBD1	TRBJ2-7	TGTGCCAGCAGAACGGACAGGGAGCGCTCCTACGAGCAGTACTTC	CASRTDRERSYEQYF
many	TRBV6-1	-	TRBJ2-7	TGTGCCAGCAGTGAAGCTCGGATGAGCGGGCCCTCCTACGAGCAGTACTTC	CASSEARMSGPSYEQYF
many	TRBV2	-	TRBJ2-3	TGTGCCAGCAAGCCCGGGCTAGCGAGTCCAGATACGCAGTATTTT	CASKPGLASPDTQYF
few	TRBV29-1	-	TRBJ2-5	TGCAGCGTTCTCTGGGGTGGTGAGACCCAGTACTTC	CSVLWGGETQYF
many	TRBV2	-	TRBJ2-2	TGTGCCAGCAGGGTACTAGCTAACACCGGGGAGCTGTTTTTT	CASRVLANTGELFF
-	TRBV20-1	-	TRBJ2-7	TGCAGTGCTAGTGGCCACTACGAGCAGTACTTC	CSASGHYEQYF
many	TRBV6-5	TRBD1	TRBJ2-3	TGTGCCAGCAGTTACACCGGGACAGGGGGCACAGATACGCAGTATTTT	CASSYTGTGGTDTQYF
-	TRBV27	TRBD2	TRBJ2-6	TGTGCCAGCAGTCCAAGGGCGGGAGGGTTCTCTGGGGCCAACGTCCTGACTTTC	CASSPRAGGFSGANVLTF
many	TRBV11-2	-	TRBJ2-7	TGTGCCAGCAGCGACACAGGCTACGCTCGCTACGAGCAGTACTTC	CASSDTGYARYEQYF
-	TRBV24-1	TRBD2	TRBJ2-1	TGTGCCACCAGTGAGATAGGGACTAGCGGAGGTGAGCAGTTCTTC	CATSEIGTSGGEQFF
many	TRBV12-3/TRBV12-4	TRBD1	TRBJ1-4	TGTGCCAGCAGTTTGAACACAGGGGGCGTCGCTGAAAAACTGTTTTTT	CASSLNTGGVAEKLFF
many	TRBV12-3/TRBV12-4	TRBD2	TRBJ2-1	TGTGCCAGCAGCGGACTAGCGGCCGGTAATGAGCAGTTCTTC	CASSGLAAGNEQFF
few	TRBV20-1	TRBD2	TRBJ2-7	TGCAGTGCTGTTGGCGGGAGGGCTATGGGGTACGAGCAGTACTTC	CSAVGGRAMGYEQYF
few	TRBV18	-	TRBJ2-7	TGTGCCAGCTCCCTTGGACAGTTTGGCGAGCAGTACTTC	CASSLGQFGEQYF
many	TRBV7-6	TRBD2	TRBJ2-5	TGTGCCAGCAGCTTAGGCCCAGGCCTGGCGGGAGGATTGGAGACCCAGTACTTC	CASSLGPGLAGGLETQYF
-	TRBV4-1	-	TRBJ1-5	TGCGCCAGCAGCCAACCCCAGTATAGCAATCAGCCCCAGCATTTT	CASSQPQYSNQPQHF
few	TRBV18	-	TRBJ2-1	TGTGCCAGCTCACCAGAGGGACACTCCTACAATGAGCAGTTCTTC	CASSPEGHSYNEQFF
few	TRBV28	-	TRBJ1-6	TGTGCCAGCGTCACAGGGAGGGCAAACGGATCACCCCTCCACTTT	CASVTGRANGSPLHF
few	TRBV9	TRBD2	TRBJ2-1	TGTGCCAGCAGCGTAAGCGGGGATAGTTACAATGAGCAGTTCTTC	CASSVSGDSYNEQFF
many	TRBV29-1	-	TRBJ2-3	TGCAGCGTTGACAGGGTACAGACTATCCACCTGAGCACAGATACGCAGTATTTT	CSVDRVQTIHLSTDTQYF
-	TRBV6-5	TRBD1	TRBJ1-5	TGTGCCAGCAGTTACCCGGGACAGATTAGCAATCAGCCCCAGCATTTT	CASSYPGQISNQPQHF
-	TRBV6-1	TRBD2	TRBJ2-2	TGTGCCAGCAGTCCTTGGACTAGCGGGAACACCGGGGAGCTGTTTTTT	CASSPWTSGNTGELFF
many	TRBV14	TRBD1	TRBJ2-5	TGTGCCAGCAGCTCAACAGGGGGTTGGACCCAGTACTTC	CASSSTGGWTQYF
-	TRBV28	-	TRBJ1-2	TGTGCCAGCGATAGGACGGGGGGCTATGGCTACACCTTC	CASDRTGGYGYTF
few	TRBV5-6	TRBD2	TRBJ2-1	TGTGCCAGCAGCTTGGCACTAGCGGTCAGCTCCTACAATGAGCAGTTCTTC	CASSLALAVSSYNEQFF
many	TRBV11-2	-	TRBJ2-6	TGTGCCAGCACCTCCTCATCTGGGGCCAACGTCCTGACTTTC	CASTSSSGANVLTF
few	TRBV27	TRBD2	TRBJ2-2	TGTGCCAGCAGTTTTACTAGCGGGACGTTTAACACCGGGGAGCTGTTTTTT	CASSFTSGTFNTGELFF
many	TRBV2	TRBD1	TRBJ1-1	TGTGCCAGCGAAGGGGGCACGACTGAAGCTTTCTTT	CASEGGTTEAFF
few	TRBV10-1	-	TRBJ2-1	TGCGCCAGCAGTGCGCGGGCGCTATACAATGAGCAGTTCTTC	CASSARALYNEQFF
many	TRBV3-1	TRBD1	TRBJ2-7	TGTGCCAGCAGCCAACTCACAGGGGGCTACGAGCAGTACTTC	CASSQLTGGYEQYF
-	TRBV14	TRBD2	TRBJ2-1	TGTGCCAGCAGCCAAGATCCCGCCTCTAGCGGGAGGGCCTACAATGAGCAGTTCTTC	CASSQDPASSGRAYNEQFF
many	TRBV2	-	TRBJ1-1	TGTGCCAGCAGGCGACAGAGAGGCTGGGTGAACACTGAAGCTTTCTTT	CASRRQRGWVNTEAFF
many	TRBV2	-	TRBJ1-5	TGTGCCAGCAGTGGGACTGACAAACCCCAGCATTTT	CASSGTDKPQHF
-	TRBV2	TRBD1	TRBJ1-5	TGTGCCAGCAGGGGAGGGGGCGTGATTCAGCCCCAGCATTTT	CASRGGGVIQPQHF
many	TRBV20-1	-	TRBJ2-7	TGCAGTGCTAGATGGGGGGCTTCCTACGAGCAGTACTTC	CSARWGASYEQYF
-	TRBV4-1	-	TRBJ1-1	TGCGCCAGCAGCACGCGGGGCGCGGGGAACACTGAAGCTTTCTTT	CASSTRGAGNTEAFF
many	TRBV6-1	-	TRBJ2-7	TGTGCCAGCACCCAGAGCTACGAGCAGTACTTC	CASTQSYEQYF
-	TRBV5-8	-	TRBJ1-5	TGTGCCAGCAGCTTGGAGGGGTGGAATCAGCCCCAGCATTTT	CASSLEGWNQPQHF
few	TRBV6-2/TRBV6-3	TRBD2	TRBJ2-5	TGTGCCAGCAGTTACTTTGGACTAGCGGGAGCAGAGACCCAGTACTTC	CASSYFGLAGAETQYF
-	TRBV14	TRBD2	TRBJ2-1	TGTGCCAGCAGCCGGGCGGGAGAGACGGATGAGCAGTTCTTC	CASSRAGETDEQFF
-	TRBV28	-	TRBJ2-1	TGTGCCAGCAGTTTTTCCCCGGGAGCAGAGACCCAGTTCTTC	CASSFSPGAETQFF